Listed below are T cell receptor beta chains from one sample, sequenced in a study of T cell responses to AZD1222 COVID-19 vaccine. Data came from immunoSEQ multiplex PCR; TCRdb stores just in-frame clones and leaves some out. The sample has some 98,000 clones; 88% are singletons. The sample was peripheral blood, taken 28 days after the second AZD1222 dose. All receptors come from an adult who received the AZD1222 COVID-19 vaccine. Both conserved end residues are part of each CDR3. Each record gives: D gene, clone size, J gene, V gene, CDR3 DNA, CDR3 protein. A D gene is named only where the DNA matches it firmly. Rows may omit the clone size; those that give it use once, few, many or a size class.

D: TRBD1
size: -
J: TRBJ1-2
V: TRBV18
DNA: TGTGCCAGCTCGCTGGACAGGGGACTACCGAACTATGGCTACACCTTC
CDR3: CASSLDRGLPNYGYTF

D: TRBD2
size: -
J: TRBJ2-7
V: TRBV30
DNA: TGTGCCTGGAGTGTAGGGCGGGAGGGCCTTCATAGACGGCAGTACTTC
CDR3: CAWSVGREGLHRRQYF

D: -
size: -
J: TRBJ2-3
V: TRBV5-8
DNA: TGTGCCAGCAGCTTGAGACTCCATACGCAGTATTTT
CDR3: CASSLRLHTQYF

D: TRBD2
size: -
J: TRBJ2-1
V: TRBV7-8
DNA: TGTGCCAGCAGCTTCCGGCTCAGCGGGAGAGGTAATGAGCAGTTCTTC
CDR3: CASSFRLSGRGNEQFF

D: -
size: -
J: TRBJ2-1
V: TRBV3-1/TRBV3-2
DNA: TGTGCCAGCAGCCCCCGCACCCGACAGGATGAGCAGTTCTTC
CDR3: CASSPRTRQDEQFF

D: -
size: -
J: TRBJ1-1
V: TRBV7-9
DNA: TGTGCCAGCAGCTTACAGGAAAACACTGAAGCTTTCTTT
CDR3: CASSLQENTEAFF

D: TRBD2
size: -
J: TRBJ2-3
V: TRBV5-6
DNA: TGTGCCAGCAGCCACCGGGGGGTAGGCGGGGGAGATACGCAGTATTTT
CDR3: CASSHRGVGGGDTQYF

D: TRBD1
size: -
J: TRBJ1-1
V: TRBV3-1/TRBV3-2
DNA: TGTGCCAGCAGGCGACAGGGGGCAAACACTGAAGCTTTCTTT
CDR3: CASRRQGANTEAFF

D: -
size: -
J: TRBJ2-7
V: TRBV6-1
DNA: TGTGCCAGCAGTGAATGGCTTGGGGGAATCAATTACGAGCAGTACTTC
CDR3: CASSEWLGGINYEQYF

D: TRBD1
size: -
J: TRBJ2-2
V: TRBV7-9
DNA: TGTGCCAGCAGCACCGGACAGGGTGGCACCGGGGAGCTGTTTTTT
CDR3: CASSTGQGGTGELFF

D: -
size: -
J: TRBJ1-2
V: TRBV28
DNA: TGTGCCAGCAGTTTAGATTTGGGAGGGAGGGAGCGCTATGGCTACACCTTC
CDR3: CASSLDLGGRERYGYTF

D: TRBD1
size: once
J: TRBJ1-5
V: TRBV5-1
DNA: TGCGCCAGCAGCTTGGGGTCAGGGGGCGTGGGACAGCCCCAGCATTTT
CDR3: CASSLGSGGVGQPQHF

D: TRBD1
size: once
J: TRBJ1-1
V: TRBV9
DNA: TGTGCCAGCAGCGTAATGGGACAGGGTGCCACTGAAGCTTTCTTT
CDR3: CASSVMGQGATEAFF

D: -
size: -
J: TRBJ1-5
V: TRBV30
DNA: TGTGCCTGGAGTGACCCTAAGACCCTCCGGCCCCAGCATTTT
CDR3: CAWSDPKTLRPQHF

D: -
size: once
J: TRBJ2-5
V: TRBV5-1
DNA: TGCGCCAGCAGCATAGACGTGGGGCCGGGGCAAGAGACCCAGTACTTC
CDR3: CASSIDVGPGQETQYF

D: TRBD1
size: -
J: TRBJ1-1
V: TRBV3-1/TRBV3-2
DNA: TGTGCCAGCAGTGAGACAGGGGGCACTGAAGCTTTCTTT
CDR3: CASSETGGTEAFF

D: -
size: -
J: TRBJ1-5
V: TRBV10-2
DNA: TGCGCCAGCAGTGAGGCACAGCATAGCAATCAGCCCCAGCATTTT
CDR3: CASSEAQHSNQPQHF

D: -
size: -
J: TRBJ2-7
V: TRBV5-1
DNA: TGCGCCAGCAGCTTGGGCCGCCAGGCCGGCTCCTACGAGCAGTACTTC
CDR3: CASSLGRQAGSYEQYF

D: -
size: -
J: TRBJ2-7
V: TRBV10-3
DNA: TGTGCCACCATAGGACAGGAGGGTGGGGAGCAGTACTTC
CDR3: CATIGQEGGEQYF

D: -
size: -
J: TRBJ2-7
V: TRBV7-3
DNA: TGTGCCAGCAGCTTAACCCCCAACGACGAGCAGTACTTC
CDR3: CASSLTPNDEQYF

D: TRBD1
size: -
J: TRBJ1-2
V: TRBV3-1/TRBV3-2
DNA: TGTGCCAGCAGCCCATCCGAGGGGGCTGGCGGCTACACCTTC
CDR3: CASSPSEGAGGYTF

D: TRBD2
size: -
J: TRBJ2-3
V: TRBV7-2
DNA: TGTGCCAGCAGCTTAGCGACTAGCGGTAACACAGATACGCAGTATTTT
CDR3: CASSLATSGNTDTQYF

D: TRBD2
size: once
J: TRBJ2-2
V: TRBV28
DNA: TGTGCCAGTGTACTAGCGGGAGTACCCGGGGAGCTGTTTTTT
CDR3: CASVLAGVPGELFF

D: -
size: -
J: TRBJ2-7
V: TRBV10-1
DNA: TGCGCCAGCAGTCATAGGACGGCGAGCTCCTACGAGCAGTACTTC
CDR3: CASSHRTASSYEQYF

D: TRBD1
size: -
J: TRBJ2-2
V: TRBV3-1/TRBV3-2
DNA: TGTGCCAGCAGCCTGGGGACAGGTTTTATTACAGTATTCACCGGGGAGCTGTTTTTT
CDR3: CASSLGTGFITVFTGELFF

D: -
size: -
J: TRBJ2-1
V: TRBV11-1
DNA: TGTGCCACCAACCTGGAATGGGGAGATGAGCAGTTCTTC
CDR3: CATNLEWGDEQFF

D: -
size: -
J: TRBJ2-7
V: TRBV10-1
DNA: TGCGCCAGCAGTTCTTCTTTCGCGGCCTACGAGCAGTACTTC
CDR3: CASSSSFAAYEQYF

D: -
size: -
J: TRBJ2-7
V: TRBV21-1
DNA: TGTGCCAGCAGCAAAGAGGCCGGGACAGGGGGTTACGAGCAGTACTTC
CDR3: CASSKEAGTGGYEQYF

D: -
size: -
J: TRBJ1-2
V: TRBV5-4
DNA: TGTGCCAGCAGCTTGGCTTGGGGGGACTATGGCTACACCTTC
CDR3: CASSLAWGDYGYTF

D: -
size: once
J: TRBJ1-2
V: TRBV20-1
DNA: TGCAGTGCTAGTGTACGCAGGGCCAATGGCTACACCTTC
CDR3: CSASVRRANGYTF

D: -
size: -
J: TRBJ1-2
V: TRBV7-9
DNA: TGTGCCAGCAGCTTAGCAAGGACGTCGGAGGGAGGAGGCTACACCTTC
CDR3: CASSLARTSEGGGYTF

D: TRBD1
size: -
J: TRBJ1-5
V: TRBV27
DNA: TGTGCCAGCAGTTTAACCGGGACAGGCCCTGAGCATAGCAATCAGCCCCAGCATTTT
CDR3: CASSLTGTGPEHSNQPQHF

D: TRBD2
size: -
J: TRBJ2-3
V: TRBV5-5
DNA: TGTGCCAGCAGCCAAGAAACTGTAGCGGGGGATACGCAGTATTTT
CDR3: CASSQETVAGDTQYF

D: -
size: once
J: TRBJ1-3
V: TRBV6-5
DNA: TGTGCCTTCCTGCTGGGGGACACCATATATTTT
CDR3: CAFLLGDTIYF

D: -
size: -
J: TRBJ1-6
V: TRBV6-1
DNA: TGTGCCAGCAGGGAACAGGTCTTCTATAATTCACCCCTCCACTTT
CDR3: CASREQVFYNSPLHF

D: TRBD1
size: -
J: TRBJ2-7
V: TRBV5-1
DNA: TGCGCCAGCAGCTTGGTCGGGACAGGCCCCTCCTACGAGCAGTACTTC
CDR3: CASSLVGTGPSYEQYF

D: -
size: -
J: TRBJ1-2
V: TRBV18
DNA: TGTGCCAGCTCACCCTCGGGAATAAACTATGGCTACACCTTC
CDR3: CASSPSGINYGYTF

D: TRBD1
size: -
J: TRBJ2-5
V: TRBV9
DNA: TGTGCCAGCAGCGTACAGGGGGCGTCCGTATTGGGGGAGACCCAGTACTTC
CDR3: CASSVQGASVLGETQYF

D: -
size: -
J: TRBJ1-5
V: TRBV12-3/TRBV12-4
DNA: TGTGCCAGCAGTTTAGGTTACAATCAGCCCCAGCATTTT
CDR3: CASSLGYNQPQHF

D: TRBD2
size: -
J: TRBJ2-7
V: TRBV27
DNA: TGTGCCAGCAGTTCGGGACTAGGGAATACGCAGTACTTC
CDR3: CASSSGLGNTQYF

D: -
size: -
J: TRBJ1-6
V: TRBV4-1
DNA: TGCGCCAGCAGCCAAGATGCAAGGATGGGGGGTTGGAACGCCGTTGATTCACCCCTCCACTTT
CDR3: CASSQDARMGGWNAVDSPLHF

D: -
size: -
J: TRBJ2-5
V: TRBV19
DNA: TGTGCCAGTAGTATGACCCTAGCTATGGAGACCCAGTACTTC
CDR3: CASSMTLAMETQYF

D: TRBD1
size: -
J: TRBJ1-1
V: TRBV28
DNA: TGTGCCAGCAGAGCCATAGGGACAGATTATAATGAAGCTTTCTTT
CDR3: CASRAIGTDYNEAFF

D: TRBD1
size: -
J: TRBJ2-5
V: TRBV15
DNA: TGTGCCACCAGCAGCCGGGACAGGGGTTGGGAGACCCAGTACTTC
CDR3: CATSSRDRGWETQYF

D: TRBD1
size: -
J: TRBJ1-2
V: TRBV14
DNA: TGTGCCAGCAGCGGCCGCGGACAGGGTTATCAGTATGGCTACACCTTC
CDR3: CASSGRGQGYQYGYTF

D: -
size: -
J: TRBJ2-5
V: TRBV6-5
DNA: TGTGCCAGCAGTAGGGGCCAAGAGACCCAGTACTTC
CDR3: CASSRGQETQYF

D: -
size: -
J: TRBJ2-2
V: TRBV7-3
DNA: TGTGCCAGCAGCCCCCTTTTGGGTAGCGTCGGGGAGCTGTTTTTT
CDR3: CASSPLLGSVGELFF

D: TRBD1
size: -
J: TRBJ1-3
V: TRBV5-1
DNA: TGCGCCAGCAGCTTGTTTTACGGACAGGGGGTTGGAAACACCATATATTTT
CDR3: CASSLFYGQGVGNTIYF

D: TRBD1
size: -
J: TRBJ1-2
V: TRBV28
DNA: TGTGCCAGCAGTACGATCGGGACAGGTCGGTATGGCTACACCTTC
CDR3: CASSTIGTGRYGYTF

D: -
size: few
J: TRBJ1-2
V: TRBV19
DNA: TGTGCCAGTAGTATCACCGCGGGAGGCGTCTATGGCTACACCTTC
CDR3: CASSITAGGVYGYTF

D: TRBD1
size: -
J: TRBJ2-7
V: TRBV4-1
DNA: TGCGCCAGCAGCCACCGGACAGGGAACGAGCAGTACTTC
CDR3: CASSHRTGNEQYF

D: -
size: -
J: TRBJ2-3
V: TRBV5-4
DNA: TGTGCCAGCAGCTTGATGGGCACAGATACGCAGTATTTT
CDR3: CASSLMGTDTQYF